This passage covers 17 T cell receptor beta chains from one sample sequenced in a study of cytomegalovirus exposure and HLA in healthy donors. The PCR made use of 60 Vbeta and 13 Jbeta primers. Some clones are missing from TCRdb's copy, which holds only in-frame ones; the method was immunoSEQ multiplex PCR. The data contain more than 95,000 clones, 12% to 15% of them singletons. Sequenced: PBMCs. All receptors come from a female donor in good health and CMV-seronegative.

This clone was seen a handful of times. This sequence joins TRBV2 and TRBJ2-5; 7 bases map to TRBD1. This CDR3 contains 14 residues. J was trimmed by 2 bases and V by 2 bases; bases with no gene match: 2. Germline V gene data show CDR1 as SNHLY and CDR2 as FYNNEI. As DNA, the CDR3 is TGTGCCAGCAGTGAAACAGGGGTGCAAGAGACCCAGTACTTC. It is translated as CASSETGVQETQYF.

This clone appeared a few times. The V gene is TRBV7-2, the J gene TRBJ2-7; D may be TRBD1 (5 bases). V shed 0 bases and J shed 3 bases, with 9 bases lying between them. CDR3 length equals 14 residues. Germline-derived CDR1 and CDR2 are SGHTA and FQGNSA. Written as DNA, the CDR3 is TGTGCCAGCAGCTTAGCGCTCACAGGCTACGAGCAGTACTTC. As protein: CASSLALTGYEQYF.

This clone was found a few times. The gene calls are TRBV5-1 and TRBJ1-2; D is perhaps TRBD1 (5 bases). V was cut by 4 bases and J by 5 bases, with 15 bases left in between. The CDR3 consists of 14 residues. Germline assignment: CDR1 SGHRS and CDR2 YFSETQ. CDR3 residues: CASSTRQSPYGYTF. As DNA, the CDR3 is TGCGCCAGCAGCACGCGACAGAGCCCGTATGGCTACACCTTC.

This clone came up a few times. This rearrangement joins TRBV9 to TRBJ2-5; perhaps TRBD2 as D (7 bases). The CDR3 loop spans 15 amino acids. Germline-derived CDR1 and CDR2 are SGDLS and YYNGEE. The ends were cut back, 3 bases at V and 5 bases at J, with 17 bases in the middle. CDR3 sequence (DNA): TGTGCCAGCAGCGCGGGGATTGGGGGGGCCGAGACCCAGTACTTC. Its translation is CASSAGIGGAETQYF. The full variable domain, with the rest looked up from reference TRBV9 and TRBJ2-5, is DSGVTQTPKHLITATGQRVTLRCSPRSGDLSVYWYQQSLDQGLQFLIQYYNGEERAKGNILERFSAQQFPDLHSELNLSSLELGDSALYFCASSAGIGGAETQYFGPGTRLLVL.

The chain has TRBV29-1 and TRBJ2-3, with TRBD1 identical over 11 bases. Trimming cost V 4 bases and J 5 bases; bases outside gene matches: 14. Germline V lookup: CDR1 SQVTM, CDR2 ANQGSEA. CDR3 length: 17 residues. DNA for the CDR3: TGCAGCGTTGGCCCTAGGCGTGGACAGGGGGCGAAAGATACGCAGTATTTT. Translation gives CSVGPRRGQGAKDTQYF.

This clone was seen once. This chain joins TRBV9 and TRBJ2-2; unclear D gene. The CDR3 extends over 15 amino acids. Germline CDR1 reads SGDLS; CDR2 reads YYNGEE. The germline V and J ends were trimmed by 5 bases and 3 bases, with 14 bases remaining between them. CDR3 bases: TGTGCCAGCAGGGATGACACATACTACACCGGGGAGCTGTTTTTT. It codes for CASRDDTYYTGELFF.

The chain recombines TRBV9 with TRBJ2-1, with TRBD1 as a possible D gene (5 bases). Germline CDR1 SGDLS, CDR2 YYNGEE. CDR3 length: 15 residues. V was pared by 8 bases and J by 3 bases, with 18 bases between. CDR3: CASSLGASNYNEQFF. In DNA form, the CDR3 reads TGTGCCAGTTCGCTTGGGGCCTCAAACTACAATGAGCAGTTCTTC.

The chain uses TRBV7-3 and TRBJ2-3, with 10 bases identical to TRBD2. Germline V gives CDR1 SGHTA, CDR2 FQGTGA. The CDR3 covers 15 residues. V trimming: 5 bases; J trimming: 10 bases; junction bases outside the gene matches: 12. CDR3 coding DNA: TGTGCCAGCAGCCCCACTAGCGGGGCAACGGGGGCGCAGTATTTT. Amino acids: CASSPTSGATGAQYF.

J is TRBJ1-2 and V is TRBV28; D gene uncertain. The V gene's germline CDR1 is MDHEN and CDR2 SYDVKM. The CDR3 sequence is 13 residues long. V shed 6 bases and J shed 8 bases, with 16 bases lying between them. The CDR3 bases are TGTGCCAGCAGACCTAGACACGGCGGGGGCTACACCTTC. This gives the protein CASRPRHGGGYTF.

The table lists this clone with a few counts. V usage is TRBV6-5 and J usage is TRBJ1-2, with 11 bases that match TRBD1. The germline V gene encodes CDR1 MNHEY and CDR2 SVGAGI. The CDR3 spans 16 residues. V lost 4 bases, J lost 4 bases, and 8 bases stayed unmatched. The chain's CDR3 is CASSSPRTGGGYGYTF. CDR3 in DNA: TGTGCCAGCAGTTCCCCCCGGACAGGGGGCGGCTATGGCTACACCTTC.

In this sample, this clone turned up many times. The chain joins TRBV27 to TRBJ2-1, with TRBD2 identical over 10 bases. Trimming cost V 7 bases and J 15 bases; bases outside gene matches: 12. CDR3 size: 13 residues. The V gene's germline CDR1 is MNHEY and CDR2 SMNVEV (reference sequence). The CDR3 region has the DNA TGTGCCAGCAAAGGGGGGCTGGGACTAGCGAGGTTCTTC. This codes for CASKGGLGLARFF.

The J gene is TRBJ2-1, the V gene TRBV14; 9 nucleotides match TRBD1. CDR3 length equals 15 residues. The germline gives CDR1 SGHDN, CDR2 FVKESK. Losses at the gene ends were 6 bases for V and 9 bases for J; bases not matched to a gene: 12. CDR3 region: CASRAHRGLAGEQFF. DNA for the CDR3: TGTGCCAGCAGGGCACACAGGGGGCTTGCAGGTGAGCAGTTCTTC. The full variable domain, completed using reference TRBV14 and TRBJ2-1, is EAGVTQFPSHSVIEKGQTVTLRCDPISGHDNLYWYRRVMGKEIKFLLHFVKESKQDESGMPNNRFLAERTGGTYSTLKVQPAELEDSGVYFCASRAHRGLAGEQFFGPGTRLTVL.

A few counts support this clone. The gene calls are TRBV29-1 and TRBJ2-7; D not resolved. The CDR3 spans 13 residues. The germline CDR1 and CDR2 sequences are SQVTM and ANQGSEA. Trimming removed 4 bases at V and 1 base at J, with 11 bases between. Written as DNA, the CDR3 is TGCAGCGTTGTAATTTACAGTTCCTACGAGCAGTACTTC. It encodes CSVVIYSSYEQYF.

This clone occurred a few times. The V and J genes are TRBV6-1 and TRBJ2-3; TRBD2 matches at 8 bases. The CDR3 covers 14 residues. Germline CDR1 reads MNHNS; CDR2 reads SASEGT. Losses at the gene ends were 10 bases for V and 2 bases for J; bases not matched to a gene: 8. The DNA for the CDR3 is TGTGCCATTCTAACGCGGGGGGCCACAGATACGCAGTATTTT. Its translation is CAILTRGATDTQYF.

The chain uses TRBV14 and TRBJ2-4; the D is unclear. Germline values: CDR1 SGHDN, CDR2 FVKESK. The CDR3 sequence is 12 residues long. V lost 1 base and J 7 bases, leaving 5 bases between the germline ends. CDR3 nucleotide sequence: TGTGCCAGCAGCCAAGTCGAGAACATTCAGTACTTC. Amino acid sequence: CASSQVENIQYF.

This clone has only a few counts. At one boundary the junction diverges from the germline segment, which might be a read error. V gene TRBV25-1 combines with J gene TRBJ2-7, with 11 bases that match TRBD1. CDR3 length: 15 amino acids. Germline V gives CDR1 MGHDK, CDR2 SYGVNS. CDR3 DNA: TGTGTCAGCAGTGAATTGGGGGACAGGGGGGACGAGCAGTACTTC. It is translated as CVSSELGDRGDEQYF.

Only a few counts were recorded for this clone. The genes are TRBV6-6 and TRBJ2-1, with no clear D. The V gene's germline CDR1 is MNHNY and CDR2 SVGAGI (reference sequence). The CDR3 sequence is 11 residues long. Trimming removed 7 bases from V and 6 bases from J, with 7 bases in between. CDR3 nucleotides: TGTGCCAGCATGTCAGGCAATGAGCAGTTCTTC. Amino acid sequence: CASMSGNEQFF.